Listed here are 18 T cell receptor beta chains from one sample, sequenced in a study of OX40 agonist ivuxolimab in advanced cancers. The repertoire was sequenced with immunoSEQ multiplex PCR; TCRdb's copy has only in-frame clones and lacks some. Of 30,000 to 45,000 clones listed, 65% to 85% are singletons. The starting material was CD4+ or CD8+ T cells sorted from blood, obtained in a trial of the OX40 agonist ivuxolimab. Every receptor here comes from an adult with an advanced solid tumor such as melanoma, head and neck, liver or kidney cancer.

The chain couples TRBV7-8 to TRBJ1-2; TRBD1 might be the D (5 bases). This CDR3 comprises 12 residues. Per the germline V gene, CDR1 is SGHVS and CDR2 is FQNEAQ. Trimming shortened V by 3 bases and J by 9 bases, and 11 bases separated the two germline ends. The CDR3 is CASSFARESYTF. The CDR3 bases are TGTGCCAGCAGCTTCGCCAGGGAAAGCTACACCTTC.

This rearrangement joins TRBV19 to TRBJ1-5; no firm D call. The CDR3 is made up of 16 amino acids. Between the trimmed V and J ends, which lost 2 bases and 0 bases, there was a span of 11 bases. Germline values: CDR1 LNHDA, CDR2 SQIVND (reference sequence). The CDR3 region has the DNA TGTGCCAGTAGTATAATAGAGAGAGTTAGCAATCAGCCCCAGCATTTT. Translation: CASSIIERVSNQPQHF. The full variable domain, with the rest looked up from reference TRBV19 and TRBJ1-5, is DGGITQSPKYLFRKEGQNVTLSCEQNLNHDAMYWYRQDPGQGLRLIYYSQIVNDFQKGDIAEGYSVSREKKESFPLTVTSAQKNPTAFYLCASSIIERVSNQPQHFGDGTRLSIL.

The chain couples TRBV6-5 to TRBJ2-7; 11 positions agree with TRBD2. From germline, CDR1 is MNHEY and CDR2 SVGAGI. This CDR3 has 13 residues. Germline trimming cut 2 bases from V and 6 bases from J; bases unmatched to any gene: 0. The CDR3 DNA follows: TGTGCCAGCAGTTACGGACTAGCGGGCGAGCAGTACTTC. It codes for CASSYGLAGEQYF.

The V and J genes are TRBV19 and TRBJ2-7, with a possible D match to TRBD1 (6 bases). With 6 bases removed from V and 6 bases from J, the gap between germline ends came to 12 bases. CDR1 and CDR2 (germline): LNHDA, SQIVND (reference sequence). This CDR3 has 12 amino acids. The DNA of the CDR3 is TGTGCCAGTAGGAACAGGGCGGGCGAGCAGTACTTC. This gives the protein CASRNRAGEQYF.

This clone was seen a few times. The J gene is TRBJ1-1, the V gene TRBV4-3; D gene ambiguous. The germline V gene encodes CDR1 LGHNA and CDR2 YSLEER. There are 15 residues in the CDR3. The V and J ends lost 0 bases and 1 base respectively, with 9 bases between them. CDR3 in amino acids: CASSQELIRNTEAFF. Here the CDR3 DNA reads TGCGCCAGCAGCCAAGAGCTTATCAGGAACACTGAAGCTTTCTTT.

The V call is TRBV19, the J call TRBJ1-5; weak D call: TRBD1 (6 bases). The CDR3 runs 16 residues. V was cut by 1 base and J by 3 bases, with 13 bases left in between. Germline-derived CDR1 and CDR2 are LNHDA and SQIVND (reference sequence). Written as DNA, the CDR3 is TGTGCCAGTAGTATAGGGACAGCCGGTCTCAATCAGCCCCAGCATTTT. This gives the protein CASSIGTAGLNQPQHF. Full variable domain (rest looked up from reference TRBV19 and TRBJ1-5): DGGITQSPKYLFRKEGQNVTLSCEQNLNHDAMYWYRQDPGQGLRLIYYSQIVNDFQKGDIAEGYSVSREKKESFPLTVTSAQKNPTAFYLCASSIGTAGLNQPQHFGDGTRLSIL.

This clone appeared a few times. The V gene is TRBV7-2, the J gene TRBJ2-3; no clear D gene. The germline gives CDR1 SGHTA, CDR2 FQGNSA. Trimming shortened V by 0 bases and J by 4 bases, and 2 bases separated the two germline ends. This CDR3 is built from 12 residues. The DNA of the CDR3 is TGTGCCAGCAGCTTAGCCCCAGATACGCAGTATTTT. This encodes CASSLAPDTQYF. Looking up the rest from reference TRBV7-2 and TRBJ2-3 gives the full variable domain: GAGVSQSPSNKVTEKGKDVELRCDPISGHTALYWYRQSLGQGLEFLIYFQGNSAPDKSGLPSDRFSAERTGGSVSTLTIQRTQQEDSAVYLCASSLAPDTQYFGPGTRLTVL.

The chain links TRBV18 to TRBJ2-7; TRBD1 might be the D (6 bases). V lost 3 bases to trimming and J lost 2 bases, with 11 bases between them. Germline loops: CDR1 KGHSH, CDR2 LQKENI. This CDR3 has 14 amino acids. DNA of the CDR3: TGTGCCAGCTCACCCGACAGGTTGACCTACGAGCAGTACTTC. This sequence encodes CASSPDRLTYEQYF.

This chain connects TRBV18 to TRBJ1-2; no firm D call. This CDR3 has 13 amino acids. The germline V and J ends were trimmed by 4 bases and 2 bases, with 8 bases remaining between them. The germline V gene encodes CDR1 KGHSH and CDR2 LQKENI. CDR3: CASSQLENYGYTF. As DNA, the CDR3 is TGTGCCAGCTCACAGCTTGAGAACTATGGCTACACCTTC.

The rearrangement links TRBV7-3 to TRBJ2-2; D is undetermined. CDR1 is SGHTA, CDR2 FQGTGA, per germline. CDR3 length: 16 amino acids. V gave up 5 bases and J gave up 5 bases, with 18 bases separating them. DNA for the CDR3: TGTGCCAGCAGCGCCCTCCCGGCTAGTATGACCGGGGAGCTGTTTTTT. It translates to CASSALPASMTGELFF.

This sequence joins TRBV6-5 and TRBJ1-1; D remains ambiguous. V lost 6 bases and J lost 7, with 12 bases in between. Germline CDR1 MNHEY, CDR2 SVGAGI. The CDR3 covers 12 residues. The CDR3 DNA sequence: TGTGCCAGCAGACCCCCTAGAGGTGAAGCTTTCTTT. Encoded protein: CASRPPRGEAFF.

The J gene is TRBJ2-7, the V gene TRBV9; 14 bases align to TRBD2. Trimming removed 4 bases from V and 4 bases from J; junction bases left unmatched: 7. The CDR3 extends over 16 amino acids. Germline V gene lookup returns CDR1 SGDLS and CDR2 YYNGEE. The CDR3 region is CASSPRLAGGPYEQYF. CDR3 DNA: TGTGCCAGCAGCCCCAGACTAGCGGGAGGGCCGTACGAGCAGTACTTC.

The rearrangement uses TRBV7-9 and TRBJ1-2; 7 bases match TRBD1. V dropped 5 bases and J dropped 4; count of bases not matched to a gene: 4. Germline assignment: CDR1 SEHNR and CDR2 FQNEAQ (reference sequence). The CDR3 totals 13 residues. The CDR3 sequence is CASSQGQFYGYTF. The CDR3 nucleotides read TGTGCCAGCAGCCAGGGACAGTTCTATGGCTACACCTTC.

The V gene is TRBV5-5, the J gene TRBJ2-2; the match to TRBD1 covers 7 bases. The CDR3 runs to 15 residues. CDR1 is SGHKS and CDR2 is YYEKEE in the germline V gene (reference sequence). J gave up 4 bases and V 4 bases, and 7 bases lay outside the gene matches. DNA for the CDR3: TGTGCCAGCAGCCCCAGACAGGGAGCCACCGGGGAGCTGTTTTTT. It translates to CASSPRQGATGELFF.

DNA for the CDR3: TGTGCCAGCAGCTGGGACAGGGGGAGTAATGAGCAGTTCTTC. This translates into CASSWDRGSNEQFF. The chain recombines TRBV11-2 with TRBJ2-1; 11 nucleotides align to TRBD1. V shed 4 bases, J shed 7 bases, and the junction held 3 bases outside the gene matches. Germline-derived CDR1 and CDR2 are SGHAT and FQNNGV. The CDR3 runs to 14 residues.

The chain recombines TRBV9 with TRBJ2-1; D is ambiguous. Germline assignment: CDR1 SGDLS and CDR2 YYNGEE. The CDR3 loop spans 13 amino acids. V was clipped by 0 bases and J by 7 bases, with 8 bases between them. The CDR3 region is CASSVASANEQFF. CDR3 nucleotide sequence: TGTGCCAGCAGCGTAGCAAGTGCGAATGAGCAGTTCTTC.

The chain is built from TRBV7-3 and TRBJ2-5; 7 nucleotides agree with TRBD2. CDR3 size: 15 residues. V trimming: 1 base; J trimming: 5 bases; junction bases outside the gene matches: 7. From germline, CDR1 is SGHTA and CDR2 FQGTGA. This CDR3 reads CASSLNAGVRETQYF. The CDR3 coding sequence is TGTGCCAGCAGCTTAAACGCGGGGGTTAGGGAGACCCAGTACTTC.

The CDR3: CASSPGRTIYEQYF. The CDR3 bases are TGTGCCAGCAGCCCAGGACGGACTATTTACGAGCAGTACTTC. The rearrangement uses TRBV9 and TRBJ2-5; D perhaps matches TRBD2 (6 bases). The closer fit of TRBJ2-7 to the DNA end suggests the J call may be wrong. CDR3 length: 14 amino acids. Germline values: CDR1 SGDLS, CDR2 YYNGEE.